Below, one TCR beta chain is given with its context. Produced via immunoSEQ multiplex PCR; TCRdb's table is partial and in-frame only. Found here are about 59,000 clones, 73% of them singletons; the top ten hold roughly 14%. The sample comes from a study of blood T cell repertoires in COVID-19. Study-wide background: The origin of the acute and convalescent COVID-19 samples was the United States, Italy and Spain. PBMCs, B-cell-depleted T cells, or T cells were the source of the cDNA or gDNA that made up the material.

V was pared by 0 bases and J by 4 bases, with 6 bases of the junction left unmatched. The CDR3 covers 15 residues. The germline V gene encodes CDR1 SGHRS and CDR2 YFSETQ. The chain carries TRBV5-1 and TRBJ1-2, with 7 nucleotides matching TRBD1. The TCR originated in a woman in her sixties or seventies with acute or convalescent COVID-19. The sequencing sample was made of peripheral blood. The CDR3 reads CASSLASQGVYGYTF. The CDR3 DNA is TGCGCCAGCAGCTTGGCAAGCCAGGGGGTCTATGGCTACACCTTC.